Listed here are 21 T cell receptor beta chains from one sample, sequenced in a study of cytomegalovirus exposure and HLA in healthy donors. Use of 60 Vbeta and 13 Jbeta primers characterized the PCR. TCRdb's table, derived via immunoSEQ multiplex PCR, lists solely in-frame clones and lacks some. The table records about 160,000 clones, approximately 80% of them present only once. Sequencing was carried out using PBMCs. The receptors here all came from a man between 18 and 29 years old in good health and CMV-seronegative.

The chain is built from TRBV6-1 and TRBJ1-1, with 7 bases that match TRBD1. The ends lost 4 bases at V and 8 bases at J; junction bases unmatched: 13. This CDR3 has 15 residues. Germline values: CDR1 MNHNS, CDR2 SASEGT. The CDR3, as DNA: TGTGCCAGCAGTGTACCTCTGACAGGGATATCCGAAGCTTTCTTT. Its protein is CASSVPLTGISEAFF.

The genes are TRBV7-3 and TRBJ2-2; 9 bases align to TRBD2. Germline CDR1 and CDR2: SGHTA and FQGTGA. The CDR3 loop spans 15 amino acids. J gave up 5 bases and V 5 bases, and 6 bases lay outside the gene matches. The CDR3 sequence: CASSLGLARTGELFF. As DNA, the CDR3 is TGTGCCAGCAGCCTCGGACTAGCGAGGACCGGGGAGCTGTTTTTT. Complete variable domain (other parts from reference TRBV7-3 and TRBJ2-2): GAGVSQTPSNKVTEKGKYVELRCDPISGHTALYWYRQSLGQGPEFLIYFQGTGAADDSGLPNDRFFAVRPEGSVSTLKIQRTERGDSAVYLCASSLGLARTGELFFGEGSRLTVL.

The rearrangement joins TRBV14 to TRBJ2-3, with TRBD2 matching 7 bases. Losses at the gene ends were 4 bases for V and 0 bases for J; bases not matched to a gene: 4. Germline values: CDR1 SGHDN, CDR2 FVKESK. This CDR3 spans 15 amino acids. CDR3 amino acids: CASSPLAASTDTQYF. The CDR3 DNA is TGTGCCAGCAGCCCCCTAGCGGCTAGCACAGATACGCAGTATTTT.

The V gene is TRBV19, the J gene TRBJ2-3, with 10 positions matching TRBD2. The junction had 6 bases not matched to a gene; V was cut back by 6 bases and J by 0 bases. In germline, CDR1 is LNHDA, CDR2 SQIVND (reference sequence). CDR3 length: 16 residues. Here the CDR3 DNA reads TGTGCCAGTAGCAGGACTAGCGGAGAGAGCACAGATACGCAGTATTTT. Its translation: CASSRTSGESTDTQYF. Looking up the rest from reference TRBV19 and TRBJ2-3 gives the full variable domain: DGGITQSPKYLFRKEGQNVTLSCEQNLNHDAMYWYRQDPGQGLRLIYYSQIVNDFQKGDIAEGYSVSREKKESFPLTVTSAQKNPTAFYLCASSRTSGESTDTQYFGPGTRLTVL.

The chain carries TRBV28 and TRBJ2-7; TRBD2 might be the D (6 bases). The V gene lost 3 bases and the J gene lost 4 bases, with 13 bases spanning the gap. The CDR3 is 14 amino acids. CDR1 and CDR2 from the germline V gene are MDHEN and SYDVKM. The CDR3 nucleotides are TGTGCCAGCAGTTTCTATGGAGGGGATTACGAGCAGTACTTC. Translated: CASSFYGGDYEQYF.

The chain combines TRBV7-2 with TRBJ1-1, with 7 bases matching TRBD1. This CDR3 has 14 amino acids. With V trimmed by 7 bases and J by 1 base, 6 bases remained unmatched. CDR1 is SGHTA, CDR2 FQGNSA, per germline. The CDR3, as DNA: TGTGCCAGCACCATCGACAGGGAGAACACTGAAGCTTTCTTT. This encodes CASTIDRENTEAFF.

On this clone itself: Its ends do not fully match the called genes, so a read error is possible. The sample has other DNA sequences that encode this CDR3 too. This chain uses TRBV5-1 with TRBJ1-2; possibly TRBD1 for D (6 bases). From germline, CDR1 is SGHRS and CDR2 YFSETQ. This CDR3 has 15 amino acids. The CDR3 here is CASSPRGRGSYGYTF. The CDR3 DNA sequence: TGCGCCAGCAGCCCCCGGGGCAGGGGAAGTTATGGCTACACCTTT.

This clone was found once. The chain joins TRBV10-3 to TRBJ2-7; tentative D call: TRBD2 (6 bases). V was clipped by 0 bases and J by 1 base, with 7 bases between them. This CDR3 contains 14 residues. Germline V gene sequence: CDR1 ENHRY, CDR2 SYGVKD. Here the CDR3 reads CAISESAGSYEQYF. The CDR3 DNA reads as TGTGCCATCAGTGAGTCGGCGGGGTCCTACGAGCAGTACTTC.

This chain connects TRBV18 to TRBJ1-5; a weak D match, TRBD1 (5 bases). V lost 3 bases to trimming and J lost 4 bases, with 10 bases between them. Germline values: CDR1 KGHSH, CDR2 LQKENI. The CDR3 contains 14 residues. This CDR3 reads CASSPSTANQPQHF. The CDR3 DNA is TGTGCCAGCTCACCCTCGACAGCTAATCAGCCCCAGCATTTT.

The CDR3 nucleotides read TGTGCCAGCAGCTCGAGCGGGAGGGCCTCGTACGAGCAGTACTTC. Translated: CASSSSGRASYEQYF. The rearrangement joins TRBV7-2 to TRBJ2-7; 10 bases fit TRBD2. V gave up 4 bases and J gave up 4 bases; unmatched junction bases: 7. The CDR3 runs 15 residues. Per germline, CDR1 SGHTA and CDR2 FQGNSA. The variable domain in full, completed from reference TRBV7-2 and TRBJ2-7, reads GAGVSQSPSNKVTEKGKDVELRCDPISGHTALYWYRQSLGQGLEFLIYFQGNSAPDKSGLPSDRFSAERTGGSVSTLTIQRTQQEDSAVYLCASSSSGRASYEQYFGPGTRLTVT.

The rearrangement links TRBV6-1 to TRBJ2-3; perhaps TRBD1 as D (6 bases). CDR1 is MNHNS, CDR2 SASEGT, per germline. V was clipped by 8 bases and J by 2 bases, with 11 bases between them. The CDR3 covers 13 residues. The CDR3 region is CASGGRDTDTQYF. The CDR3, as DNA: TGTGCCAGCGGGGGCAGAGACACAGATACGCAGTATTTT.

The rearrangement uses TRBV5-4 and TRBJ2-7; the D is unclear. The CDR3 contains 13 residues. Trimming took 3 bases from V and 0 from J, leaving 7 bases between them. Germline lookup yields CDR1 SGHNT and CDR2 YYREEE (reference sequence). The CDR3 loop reads CASSSGSSYEQYF. The CDR3 coding sequence is TGTGCCAGCAGCTCCGGGTCCTCCTACGAGCAGTACTTC.

V and J are TRBV7-2 and TRBJ1-2; D call uncertain. Germline loops: CDR1 SGHTA, CDR2 FQGNSA. The CDR3 runs 16 residues. Trimming cost V 2 bases and J 1 base, with 14 bases left between them. The CDR3 spells CASSLSVTDINYGYTF. The CDR3 DNA reads as TGTGCCAGCAGCTTATCCGTTACAGATATTAACTATGGCTACACCTTC. The whole variable domain, remainder taken from reference TRBV7-2 and TRBJ1-2, is GAGVSQSPSNKVTEKGKDVELRCDPISGHTALYWYRQSLGQGLEFLIYFQGNSAPDKSGLPSDRFSAERTGGSVSTLTIQRTQQEDSAVYLCASSLSVTDINYGYTFGSGTRLTVV.

CDR3 protein: CASRPLAGGRETQYF. The CDR3 region has the DNA TGTGCCAGTAGACCTCTAGCGGGAGGTCGGGAGACCCAGTACTTC. The chain carries TRBV2 and TRBJ2-5; 11 bases map to TRBD2. Germline assignment: CDR1 SNHLY and CDR2 FYNNEI. The CDR3 has 15 residues. The junction had 11 bases not matched to a gene; V was cut back by 9 bases and J by 5 bases.

The chain carries TRBV30 and TRBJ1-5; D call uncertain. Germline assignment: CDR1 GTSNPN and CDR2 SVGIG (reference sequence). Trimming took off 3 bases at V and 2 bases at J, with 8 bases between the two ends. This CDR3 contains 13 residues. The chain's CDR3 is CAWRAAGNQPQHF. CDR3 nucleotide sequence: TGTGCCTGGAGGGCCGCTGGCAATCAGCCCCAGCATTTT.

The rearrangement uses TRBV7-3 and TRBJ2-3; D possibly corresponds to TRBD2 (5 bases). Trimming cost V 2 bases and J 5 bases, with 8 bases left between them. The CDR3 totals 13 residues. Germline V gives CDR1 SGHTA, CDR2 FQGTGA. The CDR3 loop is CASSLFSEDTQYF. CDR3 sequence (DNA): TGTGCCAGCAGCTTATTTAGCGAAGATACGCAGTATTTT.

The chain couples TRBV7-9 to TRBJ2-1, with 7 bases fitting TRBD2. Per the germline V gene, CDR1 is SEHNR and CDR2 is FQNEAQ (reference sequence). The CDR3 contains 15 residues. Trimming removed 3 bases from V and 4 bases from J; junction bases left unmatched: 6. The CDR3 DNA is TGTGCCAGCAGCTTTTGGCTAGCGGCTTACAATGAGCAGTTCTTC. Translating gives CASSFWLAAYNEQFF.

This chain connects TRBV19 to TRBJ1-5; 8 bases map to TRBD1. The CDR3 extends over 16 amino acids. V was clipped by 6 bases and J by 4 bases; unmatched bases: 11. The germline V gene encodes CDR1 LNHDA and CDR2 SQIVND (reference sequence). As DNA, the CDR3 is TGTGCCAGTAGCCGGACAGGGCCCTTACCAAATCAGCCCCAGCATTTT. This translates into CASSRTGPLPNQPQHF. Full variable domain (outside the CDR3, taken from reference TRBV19 and TRBJ1-5): DGGITQSPKYLFRKEGQNVTLSCEQNLNHDAMYWYRQDPGQGLRLIYYSQIVNDFQKGDIAEGYSVSREKKESFPLTVTSAQKNPTAFYLCASSRTGPLPNQPQHFGDGTRLSIL.

This clone has only one observation. V usage is TRBV5-8 and J usage is TRBJ1-5; D uncertain. V was cut by 0 bases and J by 0 bases, with 4 bases left in between. The CDR3 extends over 14 amino acids. Germline CDR1 and CDR2: SGHTS and YDEGEE. The CDR3 loop is CASSLAFSNQPQHF. DNA for the CDR3: TGTGCCAGCAGCTTGGCCTTTAGCAATCAGCCCCAGCATTTT.

This rearrangement joins TRBV13 to TRBJ2-3; no reliable D call. Germline V lookup: CDR1 PRHDT, CDR2 FYEKMQ (reference sequence). The CDR3 has 12 residues. V lost 5 bases and J 5 bases, leaving 8 bases between the germline ends. For the CDR3, the DNA is TGTGCCAGCAGCGAGCTTGGAGATACGCAGTATTTT. Its translation: CASSELGDTQYF.

V gene TRBV28 combines with J gene TRBJ2-5, with D unresolved. Germline V CDR1 and CDR2: MDHEN, SYDVKM. The CDR3 totals 15 residues. V was trimmed by 2 bases and J by 4 bases, leaving 14 bases between them. The chain's CDR3 is CASSLVGWRSETQYF. CDR3 nucleotide sequence: TGTGCCAGCAGTTTAGTCGGGTGGCGATCAGAGACCCAGTACTTC.